Given below is one T cell receptor (beta chain) in context. Profiling relied on immunoSEQ multiplex PCR, and the TCRdb table lists in-frame clones only, not all of them. The sample comprises 350,000 or so clones, 88% of which are singletons, and under 2% rests with the top ten. The sample belongs to a study of blood T cell repertoires in COVID-19. This CDR3 contains 14 residues. CDR1 is LNHDA and CDR2 is SQIVND in the germline V gene (reference sequence). V lost 7 bases and J lost 1; bases outside the gene matches: 5. Input material: peripheral blood. The sequence was collected from a woman under 40 with COVID-19, enrolled during active disease. The V gene is TRBV19, the J gene TRBJ2-3; 7 bases are a match to TRBD2. CDR3 protein: CASTLAGGTDTQYF. CDR3 DNA: TGTGCCAGTACTCTTGCGGGGGGCACAGATACGCAGTATTTT. Based on the CDR3 plus reference TRBV19 and TRBJ2-3, the full variable domain is DGGITQSPKYLFRKEGQNVTLSCEQNLNHDAMYWYRQDPGQGLRLIYYSQIVNDFQKGDIAEGYSVSREKKESFPLTVTSAQKNPTAFYLCASTLAGGTDTQYFGPGTRLTVL.